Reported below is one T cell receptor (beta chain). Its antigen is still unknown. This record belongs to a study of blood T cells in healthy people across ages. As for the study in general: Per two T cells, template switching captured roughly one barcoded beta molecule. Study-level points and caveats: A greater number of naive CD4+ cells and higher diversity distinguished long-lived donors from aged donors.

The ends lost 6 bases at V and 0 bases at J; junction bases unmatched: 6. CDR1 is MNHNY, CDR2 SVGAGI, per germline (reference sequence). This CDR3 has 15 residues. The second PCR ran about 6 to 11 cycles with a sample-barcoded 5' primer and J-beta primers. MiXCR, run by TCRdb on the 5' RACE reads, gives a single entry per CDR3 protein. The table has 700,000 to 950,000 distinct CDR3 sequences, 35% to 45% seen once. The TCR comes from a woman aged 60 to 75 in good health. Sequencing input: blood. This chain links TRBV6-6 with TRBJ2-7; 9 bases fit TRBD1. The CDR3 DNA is TGTGCCAGCAGCCGACGACAGGGGGACTCCTACGAGCAGTACTTC. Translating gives CASSRRQGDSYEQYF.